Each of the 27 T cell receptor beta chains below was sequenced from the same sample in a study of cytomegalovirus exposure and HLA in healthy donors. PCR primers comprised 60 Vbeta and 13 Jbeta primers. The data were produced by immunoSEQ multiplex PCR, yet TCRdb's version contains in-frame clones alone and is incomplete. The sample carries about 110,000 clones, roughly 80% recorded once. Sequencing input: PBMCs. These receptors originate from a man younger than 45 in good health and CMV-seronegative.

The chain links TRBV7-9 to TRBJ2-7, with D maybe TRBD1 (5 bases). V lost 4 bases and J 6 bases, leaving 16 bases between the germline ends. The CDR3 length is 14 residues. Germline CDR1 reads SEHNR; CDR2 reads FQNEAQ (reference sequence). In DNA form, the CDR3 reads TGTGCCAGCAGCTCGCAGGGTGGGGAACGCGAGCAGTACTTC. Translated: CASSSQGGEREQYF.

The CDR3 spells CSVDGGGRASGELFF. CDR3 DNA sequence: TGCAGCGTTGACGGGGGGGGCAGGGCGAGCGGGGAGCTGTTTTTT. This rearrangement joins TRBV29-1 to TRBJ2-2, with 8 bases fitting TRBD2. V shed 3 bases, J shed 7 bases, and the junction held 10 bases outside the gene matches. From germline, CDR1 is SQVTM and CDR2 ANQGSEA. The CDR3 sequence is 15 residues long.

The chain joins TRBV10-3 to TRBJ2-3; possibly TRBD2 for D (5 bases). The CDR3 is 12 amino acids. V lost 4 bases, J lost 11 bases, and 13 bases lay in between. The germline V gene has CDR1 ENHRY and CDR2 SYGVKD. The DNA for the CDR3 is TGTGCCATCAGTGGTTTTAGAGGGCAGCAGTATTTT. Its translation: CAISGFRGQQYF.

The chain links TRBV12-5 to TRBJ2-3, with a weak D call TRBD1 (5 bases). V was trimmed by 5 bases and J by 2 bases, leaving 17 bases between them. This CDR3 spans 16 amino acids. Germline V gene lookup returns CDR1 LGHNT and CDR2 FRNRAP. CDR3 nucleotides: TGTGCTAGTGGTCCAAGGCCGGACACCTACACAGATACGCAGTATTTT. This gives the protein CASGPRPDTYTDTQYF.

Here the CDR3 DNA reads TGTGCCACCATGGGACAGGTCGAGCAGTACTTC. Protein sequence: CATMGQVEQYF. The V gene is TRBV6-5, the J gene TRBJ2-7; 8 nucleotides line up with TRBD1. The V gene end was trimmed by 10 bases and the J gene end by 6 bases; junction bases not matched to a gene: 5. Germline assignment: CDR1 MNHEY and CDR2 SVGAGI. There are 11 residues in the CDR3.

V is TRBV9 and J is TRBJ2-5, with 10 bases identical to TRBD1. With V trimmed by 3 bases and J by 4 bases, 3 bases remained unmatched. The CDR3 extends over 14 amino acids. Germline loops: CDR1 SGDLS, CDR2 YYNGEE. CDR3 sequence: CASSGGTGVETQYF. The CDR3 DNA is TGTGCCAGCAGCGGCGGGACAGGGGTAGAGACCCAGTACTTC.

This chain uses TRBV28 with TRBJ2-4; D perhaps matches TRBD2 (5 bases). The V end was cut by 7 bases, the J end by 5 bases, with 9 bases between. CDR1 is MDHEN and CDR2 is SYDVKM in the germline V gene. The CDR3 runs to 12 residues. CDR3 in amino acids: CASKAAQNIQYF. The DNA for the CDR3 is TGTGCCAGCAAAGCGGCTCAAAACATTCAGTACTTC.

CDR3 amino acids: CASIQMGGRGETQYF. The CDR3 DNA reads TGTGCCAGCATTCAAATGGGGGGGAGGGGAGAGACCCAGTACTTC. This sequence joins TRBV2 and TRBJ2-5; 7 nucleotides match TRBD2. This CDR3 contains 15 residues. Trimming at V came to 7 bases and at J to 4 bases, leaving 12 bases not matched to a gene. Germline V gene lookup returns CDR1 SNHLY and CDR2 FYNNEI. The whole variable domain, filled in from reference TRBV2 and TRBJ2-5, reads EPEVTQTPSHQVTQMGQEVILRCVPISNHLYFYWYRQILGQKVEFLVSFYNNEISEKSEIFDDQFSVERPDGSNFTLKIRSTKLEDSAMYFCASIQMGGRGETQYFGPGTRLLVL.

The gene calls are TRBV5-6 and TRBJ1-6; no definite D call. The V gene's germline CDR1 is SGHDT and CDR2 YYEEEE. This CDR3 is 14 amino acids long. V was clipped by 0 bases and J by 9 bases, with 10 bases between them. CDR3 region: CASSLVGGGSPLHF. CDR3 in DNA: TGTGCCAGCAGCTTGGTTGGAGGTGGTTCACCCCTCCACTTT.

This chain's CDR3 is CASSERGTGARQPQHF. In DNA form, the CDR3 reads TGTGCCAGCAGTGAAAGGGGGACAGGGGCGCGTCAGCCCCAGCATTTT. The V and J genes are TRBV6-1 and TRBJ1-5; TRBD1 matches at 10 bases. V lost 2 bases and J lost 6; bases outside the gene matches: 7. The CDR3 has 16 residues. Germline V gene sequence: CDR1 MNHNS, CDR2 SASEGT.

J is TRBJ2-1 and V is TRBV5-6, with 9 nucleotides matching TRBD2. V was clipped by 3 bases and J by 1 base; unmatched bases: 5. The CDR3 runs to 16 residues. The germline gives CDR1 SGHDT, CDR2 YYEEEE. CDR3 sequence (DNA): TGTGCCAGCAGCTCCTTAGCGGGAGAGTCCTACAATGAGCAGTTCTTC. Residues: CASSSLAGESYNEQFF.

The J gene is TRBJ2-5, the V gene TRBV6-5, with 9 bases identical to TRBD2. The V and J ends lost 4 bases and 5 bases, in that order; junction bases with no gene match: 8. The CDR3 extends over 15 amino acids. In germline, CDR1 is MNHEY, CDR2 SVGAGI. The CDR3 sequence: CASSWGSGSFETQYF. The CDR3 nucleotides are TGTGCCAGCAGTTGGGGTAGCGGGAGTTTTGAGACCCAGTACTTC.

The V call is TRBV6-5, the J call TRBJ1-5; the D is unclear. Germline V CDR1 and CDR2: MNHEY, SVGAGI. The CDR3 consists of 14 residues. V was shortened by 5 bases and J by 6 bases, with 14 bases between the two germline ends. CDR3 amino acids: CASSPLRVGQPQHF. CDR3 coding DNA: TGTGCCAGCAGTCCTCTGAGGGTTGGTCAGCCCCAGCATTTT.

The CDR3 here is CASSPMGLPTSTDTQYF. CDR3 DNA: TGTGCCAGCAGTCCCATGGGACTACCTACTAGCACAGATACGCAGTATTTT. The J gene is TRBJ2-3, the V gene TRBV28, with TRBD2 identical over 7 bases. In germline, CDR1 is MDHEN, CDR2 SYDVKM. CDR3 length: 17 amino acids. J lost 0 bases, V lost 5 bases, and 11 bases had no gene match.

This clone was counted a few times. The rearrangement uses TRBV13 and TRBJ2-2; the match to TRBD1 covers 11 bases. The V gene's germline CDR1 is PRHDT and CDR2 FYEKMQ (reference sequence). Germline trimming cut 6 bases from V and 7 bases from J; bases unmatched to any gene: 4. The CDR3 covers 14 residues. CDR3 in amino acids: CASRDRGLNGELFF. CDR3 DNA: TGTGCCAGCAGGGACAGGGGGCTCAACGGGGAGCTGTTTTTT.

The chain uses TRBV2 and TRBJ2-7; perhaps TRBD1 as D (6 bases). Germline V gives CDR1 SNHLY, CDR2 FYNNEI. The CDR3 has 11 amino acids. V lost 10 bases, J lost 3 bases, and 10 bases lay in between. The chain's CDR3 is CATYRDYEQYF. The CDR3, as DNA: TGTGCCACGTACAGGGACTACGAGCAGTACTTC.

V is TRBV9 and J is TRBJ1-5; TRBD1 aligns across 7 bases. CDR3 length: 15 residues. V lost 4 bases, J lost 3 bases, and 7 bases stayed unmatched. Germline V lookup: CDR1 SGDLS, CDR2 YYNGEE. CDR3 DNA: TGTGCCAGCAGCCTGTCCGGGACAGTCAATCAGCCCCAGCATTTT. Its protein is CASSLSGTVNQPQHF.

This clone was seen more than once but under ten times. The chain carries TRBV7-9 and TRBJ1-1; the match to TRBD1 covers 7 bases. The trim removed 4 bases at V and 10 bases at J, leaving 9 bases unmatched. Germline CDR1 reads SEHNR; CDR2 reads FQNEAQ (reference sequence). The CDR3 totals 13 residues. The CDR3 loop is CASSWDSGGRAFF. CDR3 DNA: TGTGCCAGCAGCTGGGACAGCGGTGGTCGAGCTTTCTTT.

The J gene is TRBJ1-2, the V gene TRBV4-1; the match to TRBD1 covers 9 bases. V was clipped by 6 bases and J by 6 bases; unmatched bases: 5. CDR1 and CDR2 from the germline V gene are MGHRA and YSYEKL. This CDR3 has 13 amino acids. CDR3 DNA: TGCGCCAGCAGGATACAGGGGGCGGATGGCTACACCTTC. It encodes CASRIQGADGYTF.

The J gene is TRBJ2-7, the V gene TRBV27, with TRBD2 matching 10 bases. The junction had 5 bases not matched to a gene; V was cut back by 6 bases and J by 0 bases. Per germline, CDR1 MNHEY and CDR2 SMNVEV (reference sequence). The CDR3 covers 15 residues. CDR3 sequence reads: CASSAGTSASYEQYF. The CDR3 DNA sequence: TGTGCCAGCAGCGCCGGGACTAGCGCCTCCTACGAGCAGTACTTC.

The J gene is TRBJ2-7, the V gene TRBV28, with D possibly TRBD2 on 6 matching bases. Between the trimmed V and J ends, which lost 6 bases and 5 bases, there was a span of 17 bases. This CDR3 is 14 amino acids long. The germline gives CDR1 MDHEN, CDR2 SYDVKM. CDR3 sequence reads: CASSQEGRIHEQYF. The CDR3, as DNA: TGTGCCAGCAGCCAGGAGGGGCGGATCCACGAGCAGTACTTC.

This chain uses TRBV5-4 with TRBJ2-7, with TRBD2 identical over 14 bases. The CDR3 is made up of 14 amino acids. Germline values: CDR1 SGHNT, CDR2 YYREEE (reference sequence). With V trimmed by 4 bases and J by 6 bases, 3 bases remained unmatched. The CDR3 protein is CASSVGLAGVEQYF. CDR3 DNA: TGTGCCAGCAGCGTGGGACTAGCGGGAGTCGAGCAGTACTTC.

The V call is TRBV2, the J call TRBJ2-2, with 7 positions matching TRBD2. This CDR3 comprises 16 residues. Per the germline V gene, CDR1 is SNHLY and CDR2 is FYNNEI. Trimming removed 6 bases from V and 0 bases from J; junction bases left unmatched: 7. The CDR3 loop is CASRQIAGANTGELFF. The DNA for the CDR3 is TGTGCCAGCAGACAAATAGCGGGCGCGAACACCGGGGAGCTGTTTTTT.

This clone was observed once. J is TRBJ1-2 and V is TRBV10-3; 10 positions agree with TRBD1. V trimming: 7 bases; J trimming: 1 base; junction bases outside the gene matches: 6. CDR1 and CDR2 from the germline V gene are ENHRY and SYGVKD. CDR3 size: 15 residues. This chain's CDR3 is CAINPGQGGNYGYTF. DNA for the CDR3: TGTGCCATCAACCCCGGACAGGGGGGTAACTATGGCTACACCTTC.

This clone has just one count. This chain uses TRBV10-2 with TRBJ2-7, with 8 bases lining up with TRBD2. This CDR3 is 15 amino acids long. The V segment lost 5 bases and the J segment 0 bases; nucleotides outside the gene matches: 6. The germline gives CDR1 WSHSY, CDR2 SAAADI. The CDR3 DNA reads TGCGCCAGCAGTCTCATAGCGGGGATCTCCTACGAGCAGTACTTC. This codes for CASSLIAGISYEQYF.

The chain recombines TRBV28 with TRBJ1-4; D unresolved. V was shortened by 10 bases and J by 4 bases, with 10 bases between the two germline ends. In germline, CDR1 is MDHEN, CDR2 SYDVKM. The CDR3 sequence is 12 residues long. The CDR3 DNA follows: TGTGCCATCAGACGTAGTAATGAAAAACTGTTTTTT. It encodes CAIRRSNEKLFF. The whole variable domain, remainder taken from reference TRBV28 and TRBJ1-4, is DVKVTQSSRYLVKRTGEKVFLECVQDMDHENMFWYRQDPGLGLRLIYFSYDVKMKEKGDIPEGYSVSREKKERFSLILESASTNQTSMYLCAIRRSNEKLFFGSGTQLSVL.

This chain links TRBV29-1 with TRBJ2-7, with D maybe TRBD2 (5 bases). V lost 4 bases and J 6 bases, leaving 16 bases between the germline ends. Germline-derived CDR1 and CDR2 are SQVTM and ANQGSEA. The CDR3 length is 13 residues. The CDR3: CSVVSGRGLEQYF. CDR3 DNA: TGCAGCGTTGTTTCTGGGAGAGGCCTCGAGCAGTACTTC.